The present TCR beta chain was sequenced within a study of CD8+ T cells in alopecia areata. About the study: Oral tofacitinib (5 to 10 mg twice daily) was administered to treated patients. Study-level points and caveats: Among the cells sequenced in scalp samples are also the resident alphabeta T cells of normal skin. Lesional scalp displayed greater clonality than normal scalp, most notably in alopecia totalis/universalis.

Concerning this clone: What it binds is not known.

Treatment described: oral pan-JAK inhibitor, 5-10 mg twice daily. Patients with alopecia areata provided lesional scalp punch biopsies as well as peripheral blood. RNA extraction was followed by reverse transcription into cDNA, which acted as the sequencing template. Assay used: immunoSEQ multiplex PCR; TCRdb lists only in-frame clones, some missing. The sample records approximately 150,000 clones, 85% to 90% being singletons. This CDR3 region has 12 residues. V was clipped by 4 bases and J by 5 bases, with 9 bases between them. Germline lookup yields CDR1 SEHNR and CDR2 FQNEAQ (reference sequence). The sequenced sample was CD8+ T cells sorted from blood, obtained at week 4, from a patient treated with tofacitinib. The TCR originated in a human donor with alopecia areata. V is TRBV7-9 and J is TRBJ2-7, with D uncertain. In DNA, the CDR3 is TGTGCCAGCAGCTCCACTTCCAACGAGCAGTACTTC. Its protein product is CASSSTSNEQYF. The full variable domain, with the rest looked up from reference TRBV7-9 and TRBJ2-7, is DTGVSQNPRHKITKRGQNVTFRCDPISEHNRLYWYRQTLGQGPEFLTYFQNEAQLEKSRLLSDRFSAERPKGSFSTLEIQRTEQGDSAMYLCASSSTSNEQYFGPGTRLTVT.